The clone carrying this T cell receptor beta chain has more than one count but fewer than ten. This sample was included in a study of blood T cell repertoires in COVID-19. TCRdb keeps only in-frame clones here, not all; method: immunoSEQ multiplex PCR. The table records tens of thousands of clones, about 78% of them present only once. The CDR3 has 18 amino acids. V lost 5 bases to trimming and J lost 4 bases, with 21 bases between them. Per the germline V gene, CDR1 is MDHEN and CDR2 is SYDVKM. Sequenced material: peripheral blood. The sequence came from a woman at least 80 years old with acute or convalescent COVID-19. The V call is TRBV28, the J call TRBJ1-6, with D uncertain. The CDR3 loop is CASSPPVWTIAYNSPLHF. The CDR3 coding sequence is TGTGCCAGCAGTCCCCCGGTGTGGACGATAGCGTATAATTCACCCCTCCACTTT.